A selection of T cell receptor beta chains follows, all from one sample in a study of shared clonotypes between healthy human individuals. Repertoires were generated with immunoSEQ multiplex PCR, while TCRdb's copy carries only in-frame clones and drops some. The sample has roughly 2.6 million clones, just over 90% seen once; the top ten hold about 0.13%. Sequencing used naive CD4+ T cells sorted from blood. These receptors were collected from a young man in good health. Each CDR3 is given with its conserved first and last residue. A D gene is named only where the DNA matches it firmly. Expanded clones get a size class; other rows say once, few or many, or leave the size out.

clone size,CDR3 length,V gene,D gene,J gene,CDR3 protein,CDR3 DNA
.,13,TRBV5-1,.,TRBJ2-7,CASSLAQSYEQYF,TGCGCCAGCAGCTTGGCACAGTCCTACGAGCAGTACTTC
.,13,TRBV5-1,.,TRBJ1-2,CASSMTGDYGYTF,TGCGCCAGCAGCATGACAGGTGATTATGGCTACACCTTC
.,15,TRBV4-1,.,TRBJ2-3,CASSRRRDNTDTQYF,TGCGCCAGCAGCCGTCGAAGGGACAACACAGATACGCAGTATTTT
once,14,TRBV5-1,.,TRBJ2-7,CASSLRGNYYEQYF,TGCGCCAGCAGCTTGCGAGGGAACTACTACGAGCAGTACTTC
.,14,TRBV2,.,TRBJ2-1,CASSDIVSYNEQFF,TGTGCCAGCAGTGATATAGTTTCCTACAATGAGCAGTTCTTC
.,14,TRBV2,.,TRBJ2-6,CASIGYSGANVLTF,TGTGCCAGCATCGGGTACTCTGGGGCCAACGTCCTGACTTTC
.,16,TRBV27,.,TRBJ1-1,CASSMTVGPWDTEAFF,TGTGCCAGCAGTATGACAGTGGGCCCATGGGACACTGAAGCTTTCTTT
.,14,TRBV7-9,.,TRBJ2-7,CASSLETGPYEQYF,TGTGCCAGCAGCTTAGAGACAGGACCCTACGAGCAGTACTTC
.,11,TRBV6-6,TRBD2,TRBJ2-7,CASSTGGEQYF,TGTGCCAGCAGCACGGGGGGGGAGCAGTACTTC
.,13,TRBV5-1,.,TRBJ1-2,CASSPREGYGYTF,TGCGCCAGCAGCCCACGGGAAGGGTATGGCTACACCTTC
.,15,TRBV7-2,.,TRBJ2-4,CASSATQATKNIQYF,TGTGCCAGCAGCGCAACTCAGGCGACCAAAAACATTCAGTACTTC
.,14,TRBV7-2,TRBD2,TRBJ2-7,CASNLAGVSYEQYF,TGTGCCAGCAACCTAGCGGGAGTTAGCTACGAGCAGTACTTC
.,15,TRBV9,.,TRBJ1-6,CASSVQGRVNSPLHF,TGTGCCAGCAGCGTACAAGGCAGAGTCAATTCACCCCTCCACTTT
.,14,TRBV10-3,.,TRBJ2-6,CAISDSSGANVLTF,TGTGCCATCAGTGATAGCTCTGGGGCCAACGTCCTGACTTTC
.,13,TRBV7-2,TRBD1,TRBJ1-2,CASRAGTGYGYTF,TGTGCCAGCAGAGCCGGGACAGGCTATGGCTACACCTTC
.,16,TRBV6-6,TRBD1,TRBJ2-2,CASSAKDRGPTGELFF,TGTGCCAGCAGTGCAAAGGACAGGGGGCCTACCGGGGAGCTGTTTTTT
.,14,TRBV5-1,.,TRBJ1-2,CASSFVSGNWGYTF,TGCGCCAGCAGCTTCGTGTCGGGGAATTGGGGCTACACCTTC
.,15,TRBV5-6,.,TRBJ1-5,CASRRSGTLSQPQHF,TGTGCCAGCAGGCGTTCGGGGACTCTGAGCCAGCCCCAGCATTTT
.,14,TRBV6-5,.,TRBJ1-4,CASRITATNEKLFF,TGTGCCAGCAGGATAACTGCAACTAATGAAAAACTGTTTTTT
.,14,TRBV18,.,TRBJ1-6,CASNSQGYNSPLHF,TGTGCCAGCAACTCCCAGGGCTATAATTCACCCCTCCACTTT
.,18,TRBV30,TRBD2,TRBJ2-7,CAWSPLDRRSGREGEQYF,TGTGCCTGGAGTCCTCTGGACAGGAGGAGCGGGAGGGAAGGTGAGCAGTACTTC
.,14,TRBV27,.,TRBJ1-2,CASSFFRQVRGYTF,TGTGCCAGCAGTTTCTTCCGACAGGTGAGGGGCTACACCTTC
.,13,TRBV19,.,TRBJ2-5,CASSIPGPGAQYF,TGTGCCAGTAGTATTCCGGGGCCTGGGGCCCAGTACTTC
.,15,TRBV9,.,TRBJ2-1,CASSVGWSGLNEQFF,TGTGCCAGCAGCGTAGGATGGTCAGGGCTCAATGAGCAGTTCTTC
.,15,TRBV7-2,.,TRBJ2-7,CASSLEPLGGYEQYF,TGTGCCAGCAGCTTAGAACCCCTGGGGGGCTACGAGCAGTACTTC
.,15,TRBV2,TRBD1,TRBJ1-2,CASSFRQGPGYGYTF,TGTGCCAGCAGTTTTAGACAGGGTCCGGGCTATGGCTACACCTTC
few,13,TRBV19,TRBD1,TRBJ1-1,CASSGGLNTEAFF,TGTGCCAGCTCAGGGGGCCTGAACACTGAAGCTTTCTTT
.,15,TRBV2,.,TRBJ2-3,CASGSRVTSTDTQYF,TGTGCCAGCGGCTCAAGAGTAACCAGCACAGATACGCAGTATTTT
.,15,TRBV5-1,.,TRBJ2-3,CASSSSGSFTDTQYF,TGCGCCAGCAGCTCCAGCGGTTCCTTCACAGATACGCAGTATTTT
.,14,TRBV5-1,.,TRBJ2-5,CASSLFQRRETQYF,TGCGCCAGCAGCTTGTTTCAGCGGAGAGAGACCCAGTACTTC
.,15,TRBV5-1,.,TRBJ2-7,CASSLGSVGPYEQYF,TGCGCCAGCAGCTTGGGCTCGGTGGGCCCCTACGAGCAGTACTTC
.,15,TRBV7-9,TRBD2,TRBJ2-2,CASSQGLAGTGELFF,TGTGCCAGCAGCCAAGGACTAGCGGGCACCGGGGAGCTGTTTTTT
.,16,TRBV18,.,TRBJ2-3,CASSPISGTSTDTQYF,TGTGCCAGCTCACCCATTAGCGGTACTAGCACAGATACGCAGTATTTT
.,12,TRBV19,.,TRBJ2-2,CASSSDTGELFF,TGTGCCAGTAGTTCCGACACCGGGGAGCTGTTTTTT
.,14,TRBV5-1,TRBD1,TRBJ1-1,CASSSTSGGSEAFF,TGCGCCAGCAGCTCAACCTCAGGGGGTTCAGAAGCTTTCTTT
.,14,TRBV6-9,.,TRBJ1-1,CASSPTLGRTEAFF,TGTGCCAGCAGTCCAACATTGGGCAGAACTGAAGCTTTCTTT
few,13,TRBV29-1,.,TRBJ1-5,CSARTSTDQPQHF,TGCAGCGCAAGGACCTCAACTGACCAGCCCCAGCATTTT
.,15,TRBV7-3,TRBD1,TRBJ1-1,CASSHPGQMNTEAFF,TGTGCCAGCAGCCACCCGGGACAGATGAACACTGAAGCTTTCTTT
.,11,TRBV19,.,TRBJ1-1,CASTDRTEAFF,TGTGCCAGTACGGATCGGACTGAAGCTTTCTTT
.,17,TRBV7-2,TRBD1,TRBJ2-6,CASSLEHRGSGANVLTF,TGTGCCAGCAGCTTGGAACACAGGGGCTCTGGGGCCAACGTCCTGACTTTC
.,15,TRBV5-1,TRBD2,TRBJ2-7,CASSLAGLAAHEQYF,TGCGCCAGCAGCTTGGCGGGACTAGCAGCCCACGAGCAGTACTTC
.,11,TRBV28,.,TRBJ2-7,CASSHLGEQYF,TGTGCCAGCAGCCACCTGGGCGAGCAGTACTTC
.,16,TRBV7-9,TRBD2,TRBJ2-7,CASSDGEGASTYEQYF,TGTGCCAGCAGCGACGGGGAGGGAGCAAGCACCTACGAGCAGTACTTC
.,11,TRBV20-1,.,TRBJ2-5,CSALGKETQYF,TGCAGTGCTCTTGGGAAAGAGACCCAGTACTTC
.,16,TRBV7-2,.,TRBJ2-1,CASSLAGRGSYNEQFF,TGTGCCAGCAGCTTAGCTGGGCGAGGGTCCTACAATGAGCAGTTCTTC